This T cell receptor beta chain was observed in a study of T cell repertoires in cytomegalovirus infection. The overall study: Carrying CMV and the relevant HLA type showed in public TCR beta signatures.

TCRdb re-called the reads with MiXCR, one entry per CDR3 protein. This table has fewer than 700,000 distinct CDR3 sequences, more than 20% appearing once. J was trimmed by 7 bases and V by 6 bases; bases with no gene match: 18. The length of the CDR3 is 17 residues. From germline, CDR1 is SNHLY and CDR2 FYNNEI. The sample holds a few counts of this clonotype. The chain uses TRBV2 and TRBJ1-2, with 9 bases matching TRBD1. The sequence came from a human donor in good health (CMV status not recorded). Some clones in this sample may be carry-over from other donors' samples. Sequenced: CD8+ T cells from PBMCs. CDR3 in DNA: TGTGCCAGCAGAGGATTGATTGAGAAACAGGGGGCCAGTGGCTACACCTTC. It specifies CASRGLIEKQGASGYTF.